Described below is a single T cell receptor beta chain sequence and its context. Its antigen remains unidentified. RNA transcripts yielded amplified TCR beta CDR3 regions. HTBI primers served in a first-round RT-PCR, which a second-round multiplex PCR followed. One entry per CDR3 protein results from TCRdb running MiXCR on the multiplex PCR reads. The data contain hundreds of thousands of distinct CDR3 sequences, around 50% of them singletons. The CDR3 is made up of 14 amino acids. The V end lost 4 bases, the J end lost 6 bases, and 10 bases lay between the germline ends. Germline CDR1 and CDR2: SGHVS and FQNEAQ. This record comes from a study of Graves' ophthalmopathy and Graves' hyperthyroidism. Broader study findings: A majority of expanded thyroid clonotypes exceeding 0.001 frequency were likewise present in blood. In separating ophthalmopathy from stable hyperthyroidism, a 13-signature model achieved roughly 87% sensitivity and around 80% specificity.

Ophthalmopathy donors showed moderate-to-severe activity, CAS ≥3, NOSPECS ≥4 and a duration under 3 months. The chain couples TRBV7-8 to TRBJ1-6, with TRBD1 as a possible D gene (5 bases). The receptor was derived from an adult man with Graves' ophthalmopathy. The sequenced material came from peripheral blood. CDR3 amino acids: CASSSQGSNSPLHF. CDR3 coding DNA: TGTGCCAGCAGCTCTCAGGGCTCTAATTCACCCCTCCACTTT.